This is a list of T cell receptor beta chains from one sample in a study of beta chain features in type 1 diabetes. Here immunoSEQ multiplex PCR was the method, and the copy in TCRdb shows in-frame clones only, minus some. Counted here are under 300,000 clones, around 13% occurring once; the ten biggest clones make up 0.015% to 0.02%. The sample consisted of naive CD4+ T cells from blood. Receptor source: a young man with type 1 diabetes. Both conserved end residues are part of each CDR3.

J,V,CDR3
TRBJ2-1,TRBV15,CATSRSTGGIKNEQFF
TRBJ2-1,TRBV6-1,CASSARGGGNEQFF
TRBJ1-3,TRBV30,CAWSDWDRRGNTIYF
TRBJ2-6,TRBV19,CASSMAGSGANVLTF
TRBJ2-7,TRBV10-2,CASGDPTGFYEQYF
TRBJ2-1,TRBV9,CASSPRQGNEQFF
TRBJ2-5,TRBV10-3,CAISEGGGQETQYF
TRBJ2-5,TRBV5-1,CASSFGTAQETQYF
TRBJ1-5,TRBV7-2,CASSLGRGQGGNQPQHF
TRBJ2-1,TRBV29-1,CSVEDRDRDEQFF
TRBJ1-1,TRBV6-6,CATESGDRDTEAFF
TRBJ2-2,TRBV5-1,CASSWGQSGELFF
TRBJ1-2,TRBV30,CALSGNYGYTF
TRBJ2-7,TRBV2,CASSTWGGYEQYF
TRBJ2-5,TRBV2,CASTVQETQYF
TRBJ1-2,TRBV5-1,CASSADRGFNNYGYTF
TRBJ2-1,TRBV7-2,CASSTQTGNEQFF
TRBJ2-7,TRBV2,CASRATLAAYEQYF
TRBJ2-5,TRBV7-9,CASSLDPQREGHF
TRBJ2-1,TRBV5-1,CASSSGQSYNEQFF
TRBJ2-5,TRBV6-4,CASSARTEFKGETQYF
TRBJ1-2,TRBV29-1,CSSNEAYGYTF
TRBJ1-5,TRBV5-1,CASSLGVNQPQHF
TRBJ2-2,TRBV4-1,CASSPGDRGQSDTGELFF
TRBJ2-3,TRBV5-4,CASSLEAGGPDTQYF
TRBJ2-7,TRBV30,CAWSATGVSFYEQYF
TRBJ2-1,TRBV5-4,CASSLRSGTRYNEQFF
TRBJ1-3,TRBV25-1,CASSEFELTSGNTIYF
TRBJ1-1,TRBV30,CAWMGSGQGEAFF
TRBJ1-4,TRBV18,CASSPTGGTNEKLFF
TRBJ2-5,TRBV18,CASSAGGGETQYF
TRBJ2-5,TRBV5-1,CASSLSGGQETQYF
TRBJ2-7,TRBV7-2,CASSLPGGDGYEQYF
TRBJ1-1,TRBV7-9,CASRYQGEAFF
TRBJ2-1,TRBV9,CASSSSGGFNNEQFF
TRBJ2-1,TRBV9,CASSFSGGAYNEQFF
TRBJ1-4,TRBV29-1,CSVYRGKANEKLFF
TRBJ2-1,TRBV7-9,CASSLTGVDEQFF
TRBJ1-1,TRBV6-4,CASSDSRASGMAFF
TRBJ2-1,TRBV25-1,CASSDPGTDNEQFF
TRBJ2-4,TRBV19,CASAEGELAKNIQYF
TRBJ2-1,TRBV30,CAWAYGNEQFF
TRBJ2-3,TRBV18,CASSPTGSPGTDTQYF
TRBJ2-7,TRBV19,CASSMFPYPNEQYF
TRBJ1-3,TRBV29-1,CSVETYRALSGNTIYF
TRBJ2-3,TRBV25-1,CASRGAVADTQYF
TRBJ2-3,TRBV15,CATSFQGVDTQYF
TRBJ2-5,TRBV29-1,CSVLQGTETQYF
TRBJ2-6,TRBV6-4,CASRGQGVAGANVLTF
TRBJ2-3,TRBV28,CASRDSSTDTQYF
TRBJ2-2,TRBV7-2,CASSRGLAGTTGELFF
TRBJ2-7,TRBV5-4,CASSSPLRGEQYF
TRBJ2-5,TRBV15,CATSREGSGGPQYF